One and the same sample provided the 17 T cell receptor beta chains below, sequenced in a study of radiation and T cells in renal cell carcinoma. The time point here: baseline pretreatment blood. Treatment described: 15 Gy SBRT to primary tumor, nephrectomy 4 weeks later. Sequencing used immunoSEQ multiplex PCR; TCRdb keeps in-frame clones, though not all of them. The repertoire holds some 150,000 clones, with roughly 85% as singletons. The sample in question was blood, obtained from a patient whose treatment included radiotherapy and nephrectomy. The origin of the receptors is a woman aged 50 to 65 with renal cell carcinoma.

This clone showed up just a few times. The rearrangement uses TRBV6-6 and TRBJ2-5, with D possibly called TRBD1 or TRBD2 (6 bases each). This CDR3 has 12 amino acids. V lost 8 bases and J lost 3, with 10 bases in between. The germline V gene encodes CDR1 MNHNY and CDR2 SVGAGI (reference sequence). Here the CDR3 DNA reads TGTGCCAGCCTCGGGGGCGAAGAGACCCAGTACTTC. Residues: CASLGGEETQYF.

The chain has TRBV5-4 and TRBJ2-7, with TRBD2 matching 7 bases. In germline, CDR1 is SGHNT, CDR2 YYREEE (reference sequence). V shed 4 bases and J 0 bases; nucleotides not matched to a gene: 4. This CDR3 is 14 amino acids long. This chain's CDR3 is CASSPTGGSYEQYF. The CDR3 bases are TGTGCCAGCAGCCCGACGGGGGGCTCCTACGAGCAGTACTTC.

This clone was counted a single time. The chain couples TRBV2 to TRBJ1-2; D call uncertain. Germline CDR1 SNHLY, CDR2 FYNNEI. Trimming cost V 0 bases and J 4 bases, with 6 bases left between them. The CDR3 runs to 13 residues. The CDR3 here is CASSEARAYGYTF. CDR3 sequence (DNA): TGTGCCAGCAGTGAAGCTAGGGCCTATGGCTACACCTTC.

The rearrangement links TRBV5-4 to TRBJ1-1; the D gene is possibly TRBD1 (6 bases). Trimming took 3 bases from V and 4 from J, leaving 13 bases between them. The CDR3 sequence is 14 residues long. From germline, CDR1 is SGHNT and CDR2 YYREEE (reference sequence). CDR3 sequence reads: CASSSEGGGTEAFF. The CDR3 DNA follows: TGTGCCAGCAGCTCTGAGGGGGGGGGCACTGAAGCTTTCTTT. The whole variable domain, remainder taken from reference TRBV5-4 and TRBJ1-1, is ETGVTQSPTHLIKTRGQQVTLRCSSQSGHNTVSWYQQALGQGPQFIFQYYREEENGRGNFPPRFSGLQFPNYSSELNVNALELDDSALYLCASSSEGGGTEAFFGQGTRLTVV.

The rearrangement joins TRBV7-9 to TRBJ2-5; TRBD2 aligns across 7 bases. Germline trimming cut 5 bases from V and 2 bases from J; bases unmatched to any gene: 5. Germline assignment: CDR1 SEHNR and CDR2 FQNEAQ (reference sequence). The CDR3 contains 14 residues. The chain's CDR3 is CASSRSGTQETQYF. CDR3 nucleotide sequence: TGTGCCAGCAGCCGCAGCGGGACTCAAGAGACCCAGTACTTC.

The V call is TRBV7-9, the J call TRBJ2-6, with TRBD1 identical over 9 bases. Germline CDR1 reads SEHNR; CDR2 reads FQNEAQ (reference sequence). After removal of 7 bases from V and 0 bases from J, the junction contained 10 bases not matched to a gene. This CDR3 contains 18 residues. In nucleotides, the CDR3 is TGTGCCAGCATCGAGGGGGACAGGGATAGCTCTGGGGCCAACGTCCTGACTTTC. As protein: CASIEGDRDSSGANVLTF.

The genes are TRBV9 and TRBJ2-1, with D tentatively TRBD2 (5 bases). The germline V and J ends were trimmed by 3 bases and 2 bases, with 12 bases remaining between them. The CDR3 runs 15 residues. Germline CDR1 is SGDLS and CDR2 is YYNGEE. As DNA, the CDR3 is TGTGCCAGCAGCGCCTCGGGAACACCCTACAATGAGCAGTTCTTC. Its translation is CASSASGTPYNEQFF.

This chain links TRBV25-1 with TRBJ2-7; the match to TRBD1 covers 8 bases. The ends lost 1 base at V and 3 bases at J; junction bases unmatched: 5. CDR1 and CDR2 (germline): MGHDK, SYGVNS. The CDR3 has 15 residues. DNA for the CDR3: TGTGCCAGCAGTGAATCCGGGACAGGCAACTACGAGCAGTACTTC. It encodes CASSESGTGNYEQYF.

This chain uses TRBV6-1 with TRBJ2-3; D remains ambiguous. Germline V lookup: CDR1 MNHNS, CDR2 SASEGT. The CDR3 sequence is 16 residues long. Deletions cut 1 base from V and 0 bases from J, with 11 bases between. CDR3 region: CASSEGGLPSTDTQYF. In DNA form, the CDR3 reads TGTGCCAGCAGTGAAGGAGGCCTGCCTAGCACAGATACGCAGTATTTT.

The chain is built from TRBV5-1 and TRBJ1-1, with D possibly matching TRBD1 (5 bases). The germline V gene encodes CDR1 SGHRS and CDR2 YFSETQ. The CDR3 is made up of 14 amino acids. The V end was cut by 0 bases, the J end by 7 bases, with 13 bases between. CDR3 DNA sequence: TGCGCCAGCAGCTTGGGGGAAGGGGTGGATGAAGCTTTCTTT. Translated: CASSLGEGVDEAFF.

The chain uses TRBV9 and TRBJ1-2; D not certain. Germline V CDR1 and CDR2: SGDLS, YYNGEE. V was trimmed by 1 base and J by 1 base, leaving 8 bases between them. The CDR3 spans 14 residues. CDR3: CASSVNPDNYGYTF. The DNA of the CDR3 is TGTGCCAGCAGCGTAAATCCTGATAACTATGGCTACACCTTC.

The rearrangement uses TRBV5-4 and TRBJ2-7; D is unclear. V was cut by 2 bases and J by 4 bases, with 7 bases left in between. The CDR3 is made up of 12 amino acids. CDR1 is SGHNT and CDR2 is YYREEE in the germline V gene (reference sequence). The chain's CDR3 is CASSFHGYEQYF. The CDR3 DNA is TGTGCCAGCAGCTTCCACGGGTACGAGCAGTACTTC. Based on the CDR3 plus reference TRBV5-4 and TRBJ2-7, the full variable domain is ETGVTQSPTHLIKTRGQQVTLRCSSQSGHNTVSWYQQALGQGPQFIFQYYREEENGRGNFPPRFSGLQFPNYSSELNVNALELDDSALYLCASSFHGYEQYFGPGTRLTVT.

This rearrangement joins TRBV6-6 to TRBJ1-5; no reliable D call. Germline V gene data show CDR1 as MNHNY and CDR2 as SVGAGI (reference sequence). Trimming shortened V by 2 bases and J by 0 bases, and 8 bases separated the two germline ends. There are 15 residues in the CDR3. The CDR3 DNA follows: TGTGCCAGCAGTTACGGGCTCGTTAGCAATCAGCCCCAGCATTTT. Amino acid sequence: CASSYGLVSNQPQHF.

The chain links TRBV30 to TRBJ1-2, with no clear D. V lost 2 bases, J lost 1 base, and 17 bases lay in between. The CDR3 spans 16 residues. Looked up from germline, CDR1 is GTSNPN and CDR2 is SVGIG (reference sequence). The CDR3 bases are TGTGCCTGGAGTAGGTCTGGAGAGAGACTTAACTATGGCTACACCTTC. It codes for CAWSRSGERLNYGYTF.

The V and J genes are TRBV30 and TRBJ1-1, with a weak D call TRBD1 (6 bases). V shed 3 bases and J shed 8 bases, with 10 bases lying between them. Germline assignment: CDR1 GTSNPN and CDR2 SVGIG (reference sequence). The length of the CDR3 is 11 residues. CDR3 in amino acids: CAWRRGDEAFF. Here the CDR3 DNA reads TGTGCCTGGAGGAGGGGGGACGAAGCTTTCTTT.

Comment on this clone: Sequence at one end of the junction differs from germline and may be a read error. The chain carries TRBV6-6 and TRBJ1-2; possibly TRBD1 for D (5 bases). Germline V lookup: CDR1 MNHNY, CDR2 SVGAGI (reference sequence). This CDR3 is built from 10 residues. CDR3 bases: TGTGCCAGCAGTTACCTGACAGTGCTCTTC. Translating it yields CASSYLTVLF.

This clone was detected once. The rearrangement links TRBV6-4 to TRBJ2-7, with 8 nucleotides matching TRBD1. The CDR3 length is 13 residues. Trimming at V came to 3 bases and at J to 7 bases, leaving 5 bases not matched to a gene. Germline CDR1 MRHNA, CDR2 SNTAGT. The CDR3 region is CASSEQGAGEQYF. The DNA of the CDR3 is TGTGCCAGCAGTGAGCAGGGGGCGGGGGAGCAGTACTTC.